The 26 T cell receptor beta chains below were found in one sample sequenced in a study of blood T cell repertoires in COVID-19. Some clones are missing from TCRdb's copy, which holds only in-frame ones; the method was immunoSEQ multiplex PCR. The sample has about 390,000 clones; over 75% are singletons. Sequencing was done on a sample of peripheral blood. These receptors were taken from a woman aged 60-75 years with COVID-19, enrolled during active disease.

The CDR3 sequence is CASSNRITTSGNTIYF. Here the CDR3 DNA reads TGTGCCAGCAGCAACAGGATCACCACCTCTGGAAACACCATATATTTT. V is TRBV4-2 and J is TRBJ1-3; TRBD1 might be the D (5 bases). Trimming left V 5 bases short and J 0 bases short, with 14 bases between. The CDR3 loop spans 16 amino acids. Germline CDR1 LGHNA, CDR2 YNFKEQ.

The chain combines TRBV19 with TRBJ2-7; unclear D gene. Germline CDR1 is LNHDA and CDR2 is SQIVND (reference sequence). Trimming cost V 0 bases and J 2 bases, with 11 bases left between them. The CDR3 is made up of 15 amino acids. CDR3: CASSIESHGAYEQYF. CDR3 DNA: TGTGCCAGTAGTATAGAGTCCCACGGAGCCTACGAGCAGTACTTC.

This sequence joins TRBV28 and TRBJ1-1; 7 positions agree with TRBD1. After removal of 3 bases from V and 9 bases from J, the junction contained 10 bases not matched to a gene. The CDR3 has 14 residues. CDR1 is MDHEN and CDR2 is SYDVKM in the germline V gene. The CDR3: CASSLAGGLRKAFF. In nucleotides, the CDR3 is TGTGCCAGCAGTTTGGCAGGGGGTTTAAGGAAAGCTTTCTTT.

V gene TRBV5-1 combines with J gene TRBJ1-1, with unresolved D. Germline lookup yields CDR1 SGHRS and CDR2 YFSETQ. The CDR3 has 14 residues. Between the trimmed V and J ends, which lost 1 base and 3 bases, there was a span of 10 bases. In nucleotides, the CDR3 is TGCGCCAGCAGCTTGCCGGGAACTTACACTGAAGCTTTCTTT. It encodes CASSLPGTYTEAFF.

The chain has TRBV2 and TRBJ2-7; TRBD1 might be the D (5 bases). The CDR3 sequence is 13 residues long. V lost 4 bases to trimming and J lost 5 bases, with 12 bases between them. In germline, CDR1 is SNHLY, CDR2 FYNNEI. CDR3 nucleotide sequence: TGTGCCAGCAGTGGGGGCAGGGTCAACGAGCAGTACTTC. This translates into CASSGGRVNEQYF.

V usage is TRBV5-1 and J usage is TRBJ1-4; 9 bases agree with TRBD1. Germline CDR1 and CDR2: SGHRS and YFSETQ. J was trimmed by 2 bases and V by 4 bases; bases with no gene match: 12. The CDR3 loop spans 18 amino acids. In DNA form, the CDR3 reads TGCGCCAGCAGCCCTCTCCCGGGACAGGGTGCGACTAATGAAAAACTGTTTTTT. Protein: CASSPLPGQGATNEKLFF.

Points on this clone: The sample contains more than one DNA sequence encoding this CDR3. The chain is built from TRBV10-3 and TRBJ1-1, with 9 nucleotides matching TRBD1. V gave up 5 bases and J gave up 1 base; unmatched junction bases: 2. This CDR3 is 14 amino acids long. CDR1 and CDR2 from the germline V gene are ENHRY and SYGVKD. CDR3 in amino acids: CAISPGQGNTEAFF. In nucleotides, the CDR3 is TGTGCCATCAGTCCGGGACAGGGGAACACTGAAGCTTTCTTT.

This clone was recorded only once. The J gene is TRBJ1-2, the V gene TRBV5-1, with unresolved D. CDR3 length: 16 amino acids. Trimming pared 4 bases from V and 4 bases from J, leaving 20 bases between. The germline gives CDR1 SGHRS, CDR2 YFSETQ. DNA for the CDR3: TGCGCCAGCAGCCCACCGGACCTGGGCGGGAGCTATGGCTACACCTTC. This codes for CASSPPDLGGSYGYTF.

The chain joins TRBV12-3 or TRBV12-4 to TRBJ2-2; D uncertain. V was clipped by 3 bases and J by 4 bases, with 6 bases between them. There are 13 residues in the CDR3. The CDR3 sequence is CASSLGFTGELFF. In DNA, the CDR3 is TGTGCCAGCAGTTTGGGCTTCACCGGGGAGCTGTTTTTT.

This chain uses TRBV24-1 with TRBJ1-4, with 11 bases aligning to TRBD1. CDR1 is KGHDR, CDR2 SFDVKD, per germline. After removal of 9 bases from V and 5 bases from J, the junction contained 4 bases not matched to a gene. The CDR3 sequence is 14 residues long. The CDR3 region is CATSGTGGNEKLFF. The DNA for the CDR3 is TGTGCCACCTCCGGGACAGGGGGGAATGAAAAACTGTTTTTT.

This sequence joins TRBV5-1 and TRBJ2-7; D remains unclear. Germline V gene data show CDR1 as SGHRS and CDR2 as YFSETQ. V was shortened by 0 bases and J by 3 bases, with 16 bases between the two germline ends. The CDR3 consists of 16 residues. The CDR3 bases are TGCGCCAGCAGCTTGGGGATGGGCAGTCAAGACTACGAGCAGTACTTC. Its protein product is CASSLGMGSQDYEQYF.

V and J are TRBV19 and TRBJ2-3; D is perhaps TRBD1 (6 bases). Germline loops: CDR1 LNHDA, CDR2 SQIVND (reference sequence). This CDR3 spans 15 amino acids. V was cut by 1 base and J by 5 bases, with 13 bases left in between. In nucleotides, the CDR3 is TGTGCCAGTAGTATAGGTGCAGGCAGGGGAGATACGCAGTATTTT. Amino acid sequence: CASSIGAGRGDTQYF. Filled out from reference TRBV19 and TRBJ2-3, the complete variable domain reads DGGITQSPKYLFRKEGQNVTLSCEQNLNHDAMYWYRQDPGQGLRLIYYSQIVNDFQKGDIAEGYSVSREKKESFPLTVTSAQKNPTAFYLCASSIGAGRGDTQYFGPGTRLTVL.

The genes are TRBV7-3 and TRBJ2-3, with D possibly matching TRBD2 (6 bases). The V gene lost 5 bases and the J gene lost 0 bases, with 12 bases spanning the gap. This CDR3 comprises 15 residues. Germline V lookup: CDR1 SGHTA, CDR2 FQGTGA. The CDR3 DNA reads TGTGCCAGCAGCCCCGTCGGGGGAAGCACAGATACGCAGTATTTT. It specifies CASSPVGGSTDTQYF.

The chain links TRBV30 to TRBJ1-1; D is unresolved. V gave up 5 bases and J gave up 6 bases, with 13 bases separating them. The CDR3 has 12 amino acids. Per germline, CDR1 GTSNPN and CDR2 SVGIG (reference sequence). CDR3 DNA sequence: TGTGCCTGGTCTCTCCGGGGTCCTGAAGCTTTCTTT. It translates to CAWSLRGPEAFF.

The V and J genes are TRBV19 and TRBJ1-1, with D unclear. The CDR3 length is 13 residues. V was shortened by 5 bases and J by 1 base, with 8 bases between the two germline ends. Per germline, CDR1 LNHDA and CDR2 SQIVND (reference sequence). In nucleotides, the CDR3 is TGTGCCAGTAGTGGAGAGTGGAACACTGAAGCTTTCTTT. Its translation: CASSGEWNTEAFF.

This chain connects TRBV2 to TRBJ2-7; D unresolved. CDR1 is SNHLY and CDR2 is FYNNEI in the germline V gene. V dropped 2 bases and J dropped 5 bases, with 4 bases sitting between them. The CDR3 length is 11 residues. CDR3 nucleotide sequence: TGTGCCAGCAGTGAATTAGACGAGCAGTACTTC. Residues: CASSELDEQYF.

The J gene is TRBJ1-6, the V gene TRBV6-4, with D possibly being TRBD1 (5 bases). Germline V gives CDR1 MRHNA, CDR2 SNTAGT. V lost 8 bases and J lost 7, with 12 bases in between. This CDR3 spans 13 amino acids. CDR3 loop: CASSREGNSPLHF. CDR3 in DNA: TGTGCCAGCTCCAGGGAAGGCAATTCACCCCTCCACTTT.

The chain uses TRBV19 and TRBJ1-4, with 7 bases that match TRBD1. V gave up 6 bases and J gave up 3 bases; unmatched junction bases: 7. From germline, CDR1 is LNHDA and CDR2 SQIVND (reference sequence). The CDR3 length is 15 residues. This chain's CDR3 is CASRLPGTANEKLFF. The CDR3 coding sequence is TGTGCCAGTAGGTTACCCGGGACAGCTAATGAAAAACTGTTTTTT.

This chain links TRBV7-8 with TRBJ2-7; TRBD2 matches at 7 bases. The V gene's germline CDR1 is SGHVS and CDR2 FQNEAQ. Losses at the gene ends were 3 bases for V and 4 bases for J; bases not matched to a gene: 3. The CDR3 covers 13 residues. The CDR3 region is CASSFVRGYEQYF. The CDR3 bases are TGTGCCAGCAGCTTCGTGCGGGGGTACGAGCAGTACTTC.

CDR3 residues: CASSRGATNEKLFF. In nucleotides, the CDR3 is TGTGCCAGCTCACGGGGAGCAACTAATGAAAAACTGTTTTTT. The chain joins TRBV18 to TRBJ1-4; no clear D. V lost 4 bases and J lost 0, with 6 bases in between. Germline V CDR1 and CDR2: KGHSH, LQKENI. The CDR3 contains 14 residues.

Here the CDR3 reads CASSHPPGGLQKFF. CDR3 DNA: TGCGCCAGCAGCCACCCCCCGGGGGGTTTGCAAAAGTTCTTC. The J gene is TRBJ2-1, the V gene TRBV4-1; 7 nucleotides line up with TRBD2. The CDR3 contains 14 residues. Germline lookup yields CDR1 MGHRA and CDR2 YSYEKL. Losses at the gene ends were 3 bases for V and 14 bases for J; bases not matched to a gene: 13.

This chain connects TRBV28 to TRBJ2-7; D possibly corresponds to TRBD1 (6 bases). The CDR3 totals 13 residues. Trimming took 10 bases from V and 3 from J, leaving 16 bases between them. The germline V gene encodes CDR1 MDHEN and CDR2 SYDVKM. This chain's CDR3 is CAIRSGQIYEQYF. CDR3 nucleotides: TGTGCCATCAGATCCGGACAGATCTACGAGCAGTACTTC.

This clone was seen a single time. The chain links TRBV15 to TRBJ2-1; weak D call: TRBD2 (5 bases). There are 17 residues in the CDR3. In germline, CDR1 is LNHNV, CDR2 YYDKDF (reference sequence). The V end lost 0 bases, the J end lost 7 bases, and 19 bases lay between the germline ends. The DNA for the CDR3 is TGTGCCACCAGCAGAGATGTCGCCTCCGGCGGAGGAAATGAGCAGTTCTTC. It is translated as CATSRDVASGGGNEQFF.

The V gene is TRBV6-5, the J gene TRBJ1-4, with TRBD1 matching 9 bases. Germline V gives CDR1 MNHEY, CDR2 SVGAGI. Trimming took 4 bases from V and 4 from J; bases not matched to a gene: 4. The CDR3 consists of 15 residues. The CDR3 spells CASSWDRAYNEKLFF. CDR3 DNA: TGTGCCAGCAGTTGGGACAGGGCTTATAATGAAAAACTGTTTTTT.

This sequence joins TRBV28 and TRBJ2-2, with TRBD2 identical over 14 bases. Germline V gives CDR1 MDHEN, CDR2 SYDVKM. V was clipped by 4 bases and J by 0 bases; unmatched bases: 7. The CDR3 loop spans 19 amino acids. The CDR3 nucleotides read TGTGCCAGCAGTTCAAGAGGACTAGCGGGGGGCCCGAACACCGGGGAGCTGTTTTTT. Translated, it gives CASSSRGLAGGPNTGELFF.

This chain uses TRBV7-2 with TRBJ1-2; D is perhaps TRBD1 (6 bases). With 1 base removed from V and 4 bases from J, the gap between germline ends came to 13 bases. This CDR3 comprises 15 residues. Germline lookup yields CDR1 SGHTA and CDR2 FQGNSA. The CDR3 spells CASSLGGGTSYGYTF. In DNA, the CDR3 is TGTGCCAGCAGCTTAGGTGGGGGCACCTCCTATGGCTACACCTTC.